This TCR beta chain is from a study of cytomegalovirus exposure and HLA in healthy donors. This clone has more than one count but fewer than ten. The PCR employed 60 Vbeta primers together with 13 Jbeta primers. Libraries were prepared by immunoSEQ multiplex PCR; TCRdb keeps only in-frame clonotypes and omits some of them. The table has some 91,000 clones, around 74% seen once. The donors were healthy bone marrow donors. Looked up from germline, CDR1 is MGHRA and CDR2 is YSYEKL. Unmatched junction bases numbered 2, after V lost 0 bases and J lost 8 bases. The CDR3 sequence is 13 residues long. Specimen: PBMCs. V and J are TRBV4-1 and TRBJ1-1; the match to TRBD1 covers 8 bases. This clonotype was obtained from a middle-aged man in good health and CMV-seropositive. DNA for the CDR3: TGCGCCAGCAGCCAAGACAGGGGGCTCGAAGCTTTCTTT. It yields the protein CASSQDRGLEAFF.